This TCR beta chain derives from a study of blood T cell repertoires in COVID-19. Whole-study context: Spain, Italy and the United States supplied samples that represented acute and convalescent COVID-19. From T cells, B-cell-depleted T cells, or PBMCs came the material, which was cDNA or gDNA.

Clinical history as reported by participants underpinned cohort assignment. Assay used: immunoSEQ multiplex PCR; TCRdb lists only in-frame clones, some missing. This sample has 390,000 or so clones, with 80% to 90% found just once. In germline, CDR1 is LNHDA, CDR2 SQIVND (reference sequence). CDR3 length: 17 amino acids. The trim removed 2 bases at V and 6 bases at J, leaving 13 bases unmatched. This clone was counted a single time. Sequenced sample: PBMCs or T cells enriched from blood (not recorded which). This sequence joins TRBV19 and TRBJ1-5, with 7 bases lining up with TRBD1. The TCR comes from a woman aged 45 to 65 who had recovered from COVID-19. As DNA, the CDR3 is TGTGCCAGTAGTATAAATTCGGCAGGGGGGAGAGGTCAGCCCCAGCATTTT. Residues: CASSINSAGGRGQPQHF. Based on the CDR3 plus reference TRBV19 and TRBJ1-5, the full variable domain is DGGITQSPKYLFRKEGQNVTLSCEQNLNHDAMYWYRQDPGQGLRLIYYSQIVNDFQKGDIAEGYSVSREKKESFPLTVTSAQKNPTAFYLCASSINSAGGRGQPQHFGDGTRLSIL.